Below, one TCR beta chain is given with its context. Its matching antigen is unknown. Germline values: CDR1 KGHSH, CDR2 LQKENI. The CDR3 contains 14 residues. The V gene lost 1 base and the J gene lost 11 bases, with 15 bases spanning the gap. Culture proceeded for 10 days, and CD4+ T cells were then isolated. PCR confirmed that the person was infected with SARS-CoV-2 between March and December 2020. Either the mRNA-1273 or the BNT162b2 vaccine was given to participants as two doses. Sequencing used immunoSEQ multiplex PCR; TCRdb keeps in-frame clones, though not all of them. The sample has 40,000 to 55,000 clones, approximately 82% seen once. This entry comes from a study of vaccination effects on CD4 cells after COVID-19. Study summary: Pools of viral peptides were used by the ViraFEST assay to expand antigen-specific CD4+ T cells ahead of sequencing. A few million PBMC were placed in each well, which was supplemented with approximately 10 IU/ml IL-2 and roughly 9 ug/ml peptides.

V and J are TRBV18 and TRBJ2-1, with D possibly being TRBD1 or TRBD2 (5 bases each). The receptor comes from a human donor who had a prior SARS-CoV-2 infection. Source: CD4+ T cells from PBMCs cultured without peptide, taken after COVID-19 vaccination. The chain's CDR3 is CASSPRGKGLKQFF. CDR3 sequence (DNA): TGTGCCAGCTCACCACGGGGGAAAGGGTTAAAGCAGTTCTTC.